The 26 T cell receptor beta chains in this list originate from one sample, sequenced in a study of CD8 T cells in Susac syndrome. Random hexamers were used to reverse transcribe about 0.5 to 1 ug of RNA. TCRdb fed the immunoSEQ multiplex PCR reads into MiXCR, producing one record per CDR3 protein. The table has about 190,000 distinct CDR3 sequences, around 95% seen once; the top ten hold approximately 0.15%. The sample was CD8+ T cells from PBMCs. The receptor set was obtained from a human donor with Susac syndrome.

V is TRBV9 and J is TRBJ2-7; tentatively, D is TRBD1 (6 bases). V was cut by 3 bases and J by 0 bases, with 10 bases left in between. This CDR3 is built from 14 residues. CDR1 is SGDLS and CDR2 is YYNGEE in the germline V gene. The CDR3: CASSGTDSSYEQYF. CDR3 bases: TGTGCCAGCAGCGGGACAGATAGCTCCTACGAGCAGTACTTC. The entire variable domain, with the rest obtained from reference TRBV9 and TRBJ2-7, is as follows: DSGVTQTPKHLITATGQRVTLRCSPRSGDLSVYWYQQSLDQGLQFLIQYYNGEERAKGNILERFSAQQFPDLHSELNLSSLELGDSALYFCASSGTDSSYEQYFGPGTRLTVT.

The chain links TRBV9 to TRBJ1-1; tentatively, D is TRBD1 (6 bases). The V and J ends lost 0 bases and 5 bases respectively, with 14 bases between them. The CDR3 runs to 15 residues. Germline CDR1 SGDLS, CDR2 YYNGEE. CDR3: CASSVDQGIGTEAFF. The DNA of the CDR3 is TGTGCCAGCAGCGTAGATCAGGGGATCGGAACTGAAGCTTTCTTT.

V and J are TRBV7-3 and TRBJ1-4, with D possibly being TRBD1 (6 bases). The germline V gene has CDR1 SGHTA and CDR2 FQGTGA. This CDR3 spans 15 amino acids. V lost 5 bases and J lost 3, with 13 bases in between. The CDR3 nucleotides read TGTGCCAGCAGCCCGTCGGGGGCGCCTAATGAAAAACTGTTTTTT. The encoded protein is CASSPSGAPNEKLFF.

The chain carries TRBV27 and TRBJ1-2, with D unclear. V lost 5 bases and J 6 bases, leaving 13 bases between the germline ends. CDR1 and CDR2 (germline): MNHEY, SMNVEV (reference sequence). The CDR3 length is 13 residues. CDR3 loop: CASSPRPGNGYTF. The CDR3 DNA follows: TGTGCCAGCAGTCCTCGACCCGGAAATGGCTACACCTTC.

This chain links TRBV13 with TRBJ2-1; 11 nucleotides match TRBD2. Germline V gives CDR1 PRHDT, CDR2 FYEKMQ (reference sequence). V lost 5 bases to trimming and J lost 1 base; unmatched junction nucleotides: 7. The CDR3 is 17 residues long. The CDR3 protein is CASSPTSSGRSYNEQFF. CDR3 nucleotide sequence: TGTGCCAGCAGCCCCACCTCTAGCGGGAGGTCCTACAATGAGCAGTTCTTC.

This chain joins TRBV3-1 and TRBJ1-1; D gene unclear. CDR1 is LGHDT and CDR2 is YNNKEL in the germline V gene (reference sequence). This CDR3 has 13 residues. Trimming removed 0 bases at V and 7 bases at J, with 9 bases between. CDR3 coding DNA: TGTGCCAGCAGCCAAGATCGGCGGAATGAAGCTTTCTTT. Translating it yields CASSQDRRNEAFF.

The V call is TRBV11-2, the J call TRBJ2-7; 7 nucleotides align to TRBD1. Germline CDR1 is SGHAT and CDR2 is FQNNGV. The V gene end was trimmed by 6 bases and the J gene end by 3 bases; junction bases not matched to a gene: 8. CDR3 length: 14 amino acids. The CDR3 DNA follows: TGTGCCAGCAGTCCCCTTGGGACAGTCTACGAGCAGTACTTC. This translates into CASSPLGTVYEQYF.

CDR3 sequence (DNA): TGTGCCTGGAGTAGCACTGAAGCTTTCTTT. This encodes CAWSSTEAFF. J is TRBJ1-1 and V is TRBV30; no clear D gene. Trimming took 2 bases from V and 4 from J, leaving 2 bases between them. Germline CDR1 reads GTSNPN; CDR2 reads SVGIG (reference sequence). There are 10 residues in the CDR3. Supplemented by reference TRBV30 and TRBJ1-1, the full variable domain reads SQTIHQWPATLVQPVGSPLSLECTVEGTSNPNLYWYRQAAGRGLQLLFYSVGIGQISSEVPQNLSASRPQDRQFILSSKKLLLSDSGFYLCAWSSTEAFFGQGTRLTVV.

The chain has TRBV14 and TRBJ2-3; 12 positions agree with TRBD2. The CDR3 has 16 residues. The trim removed 0 bases at V and 6 bases at J, leaving 4 bases unmatched. CDR1 SGHDN and CDR2 FVKESK come from the germline V gene. The CDR3 DNA sequence: TGTGCCAGCAGCCAAGATCTAGCGGGAGGGCCTGATACGCAGTATTTT. Translating gives CASSQDLAGGPDTQYF. The full variable domain, with the rest looked up from reference TRBV14 and TRBJ2-3, is EAGVTQFPSHSVIEKGQTVTLRCDPISGHDNLYWYRRVMGKEIKFLLHFVKESKQDESGMPNNRFLAERTGGTYSTLKVQPAELEDSGVYFCASSQDLAGGPDTQYFGPGTRLTVL.

The chain employs TRBV4-1 and TRBJ2-7, with a weak D call TRBD1 (5 bases). Deletions cut 0 bases from V and 6 bases from J, with 12 bases between. This CDR3 spans 14 amino acids. CDR1 and CDR2 (germline): MGHRA, YSYEKL. The CDR3 spells CASSQETQGREQYF. CDR3 in DNA: TGCGCCAGCAGCCAAGAGACTCAGGGTCGCGAGCAGTACTTC.

The J gene is TRBJ2-1, the V gene TRBV9; D unclear. V was pared by 6 bases and J by 5 bases, with 6 bases between. Germline assignment: CDR1 SGDLS and CDR2 YYNGEE. This CDR3 has 11 residues. This CDR3 reads CASTNNNEQFF. Written as DNA, the CDR3 is TGTGCCAGCACCAATAACAATGAGCAGTTCTTC.

The chain's CDR3 is CASRRTGDGKTQYF. The DNA of the CDR3 is TGTGCCAGCAGGCGGACAGGGGACGGAAAGACCCAGTACTTC. This chain links TRBV27 with TRBJ2-5; 9 bases agree with TRBD1. The CDR3 extends over 14 amino acids. Trimming took 6 bases from V and 6 from J; bases not matched to a gene: 8. From germline, CDR1 is MNHEY and CDR2 SMNVEV (reference sequence).

V gene TRBV5-6 combines with J gene TRBJ2-7; no definite D call. The CDR3 sequence is 13 residues long. Trimming removed 2 bases from V and 0 bases from J, with 6 bases in between. Germline V lookup: CDR1 SGHDT, CDR2 YYEEEE. The CDR3 DNA sequence: TGTGCCAGCAGCTTCGAGAGCTCCTACGAGCAGTACTTC. The encoded protein is CASSFESSYEQYF.

The genes are TRBV29-1 and TRBJ1-3, with 8 bases fitting TRBD1. CDR1 is SQVTM and CDR2 is ANQGSEA in the germline V gene. The length of the CDR3 is 21 residues. Trimming cost V 4 bases and J 2 bases; bases outside gene matches: 25. DNA of the CDR3: TGCAGCGTTGTTTTTGTGTCCGCAGAGCGCAGGGGGCATACTACTGGAAACACCATATATTTT. Translation gives CSVVFVSAERRGHTTGNTIYF.

The rearrangement links TRBV9 to TRBJ1-1; TRBD1 matches at 8 bases. The V segment lost 4 bases and the J segment 1 base; nucleotides outside the gene matches: 3. CDR1 and CDR2 (germline): SGDLS, YYNGEE. The CDR3 extends over 14 amino acids. The CDR3 DNA is TGTGCCAGCAGCCGGGGGACAGGGAACACTGAAGCTTTCTTT. This codes for CASSRGTGNTEAFF. Supplemented by reference TRBV9 and TRBJ1-1, the full variable domain reads DSGVTQTPKHLITATGQRVTLRCSPRSGDLSVYWYQQSLDQGLQFLIQYYNGEERAKGNILERFSAQQFPDLHSELNLSSLELGDSALYFCASSRGTGNTEAFFGQGTRLTVV.

The table lists this clonotype with a count of one. The V gene is TRBV9, the J gene TRBJ1-2; D gene uncertain. The CDR3 runs 12 residues. Looked up from germline, CDR1 is SGDLS and CDR2 is YYNGEE. V was pared by 4 bases and J by 6 bases, with 10 bases between. For the CDR3, the DNA is TGTGCCAGCAGCCCGGTTGGGGATGGCTACACCTTC. Protein: CASSPVGDGYTF.

This chain connects TRBV5-1 to TRBJ2-7; no definite D call. CDR1 is SGHRS, CDR2 YFSETQ, per germline. Deletions cut 0 bases from V and 2 bases from J, with 12 bases between. The CDR3 extends over 15 amino acids. CDR3 sequence (DNA): TGCGCCAGCAGCTTGGGGGGTTATACTACCTACGAGCAGTACTTC. It encodes CASSLGGYTTYEQYF.

The chain combines TRBV7-8 with TRBJ2-4; D uncertain. Germline CDR1 SGHVS, CDR2 FQNEAQ. The V and J ends lost 1 base and 2 bases respectively, with 15 bases between them. This CDR3 has 17 amino acids. The CDR3 DNA sequence: TGTGCCAGCAGCTTAGACCCCTGGTTTGTAACCAAAAACATTCAGTACTTC. It yields the protein CASSLDPWFVTKNIQYF. Variable domain in full (rest from reference TRBV7-8 and TRBJ2-4): GAGVSQSPRYKVAKRGQDVALRCDPISGHVSLFWYQQALGQGPEFLTYFQNEAQLDKSGLPSDRFFAERPEGSVSTLKIQRTQQEDSAVYLCASSLDPWFVTKNIQYFGAGTRLSVL.

The chain joins TRBV11-2 to TRBJ2-5; TRBD1 is a possible D gene (6 bases). The CDR3 contains 11 residues. Germline CDR1 and CDR2: SGHAT and FQNNGV. The ends were cut back, 7 bases at V and 9 bases at J, with 12 bases in the middle. The CDR3 region is CASNSGEPQYF. The CDR3 bases are TGTGCCAGCAACTCAGGGGAGCCCCAGTACTTC.

The gene calls are TRBV7-9 and TRBJ2-7, with 11 nucleotides matching TRBD1. This CDR3 region has 17 residues. J gave up 3 bases and V 5 bases, and 12 bases lay outside the gene matches. Germline V gene data show CDR1 as SEHNR and CDR2 as FQNEAQ (reference sequence). The CDR3 bases are TGTGCCAGCAGCCCACCCATTCCGGGACAGGGGGTCTACGAGCAGTACTTC. Amino acid sequence: CASSPPIPGQGVYEQYF.

The V gene is TRBV6-5, the J gene TRBJ1-6; D not resolved. This CDR3 comprises 17 residues. Trimming stripped 7 bases from V and 7 bases from J, with 23 bases between. Germline-derived CDR1 and CDR2 are MNHEY and SVGAGI. CDR3 coding DNA: TGTGCCAGCAATTCCGACCCCATGGTCACGAGAAATTCACCCCTCCACTTT. Protein sequence: CASNSDPMVTRNSPLHF.

The chain has TRBV21-1 and TRBJ1-5; the DNA was not compared with TRBD1, the D call given in the table. TRBV21-1 is marked as a pseudogene. There are 14 residues in the CDR3. The CDR3 sequence is CASSTLQGHQPQHF. The DNA of the CDR3 is TGTGCCAGCAGCACTCTACAGGGACATCAGCCCCAGCATTTT.

The rearrangement uses TRBV20-1 and TRBJ2-1; D is perhaps TRBD1 (7 bases). The CDR3 has 14 amino acids. V was trimmed by 2 bases and J by 9 bases, leaving 17 bases between them. CDR1 DFQATT and CDR2 SNEGSKA come from the germline V gene (reference sequence). The CDR3: CSARRGTVVSEQFF. The CDR3 DNA is TGCAGTGCTAGACGCGGGACAGTCGTGAGTGAGCAGTTCTTC.

V usage is TRBV30 and J usage is TRBJ1-2; D gene ambiguous. The ends were cut back, 0 bases at V and 0 bases at J, with 14 bases in the middle. CDR3 length equals 16 residues. Germline-derived CDR1 and CDR2 are GTSNPN and SVGIG (reference sequence). CDR3 bases: TGTGCCTGGAGTGTCGTAGGAGGAGAGACTAACTATGGCTACACCTTC. This codes for CAWSVVGGETNYGYTF.

This clonotype showed up just a few times. The chain joins TRBV15 to TRBJ2-7, with 12 bases aligning to TRBD2. The CDR3 has 15 amino acids. The V gene end was trimmed by 5 bases and the J gene end by 3 bases; junction bases not matched to a gene: 5. The germline CDR1 and CDR2 sequences are LNHNV and YYDKDF (reference sequence). CDR3 sequence (DNA): TGTGCCACCAGCGAACGGACTAGCGGGGACTACGAGCAGTACTTC. It translates to CATSERTSGDYEQYF.

The table lists this clonotype with a count of one. The gene calls are TRBV5-6 and TRBJ1-5, with TRBD1 as a possible D gene (5 bases). Trimming took off 0 bases at V and 3 bases at J, with 10 bases between the two ends. Germline CDR1 and CDR2: SGHDT and YYEEEE. This CDR3 has 15 amino acids. The CDR3 spells CASSLAARDNQPQHF. The CDR3 DNA is TGTGCCAGCAGCTTGGCGGCCAGGGACAATCAGCCCCAGCATTTT.